This paragraph reports one T cell receptor (beta chain). As yet, its antigen is unknown. This specimen comes from a study of cytomegalovirus exposure and HLA in healthy donors. This PCR relied on a set of 60 Vbeta primers and 13 Jbeta primers. In the study's own analysis: Later, some 75 million unique TCR beta chains were counted in an analysis, and some 9.9 million of them were shared. Some clones are missing from TCRdb's copy, which holds only in-frame ones; the method was immunoSEQ multiplex PCR. The V and J calls and clone size were taken over from that table, and D and trimming were inferred from the DNA. The sample consists of about 100,000 clones, roughly 78% of them appearing once. General observations from the study: Per published accounts, TCR beta sequences correctly predicted the HLA-A and HLA-B alleles of most subjects. Among CMV-associated TCR beta chains, most appeared HLA-restricted in a later analysis. In a later analysis, TCR beta V- and J-gene trimming showed a link to a missense DCLRE1C variant.

Germline values: CDR1 SGHRS, CDR2 YFSETQ. V dropped 7 bases and J dropped 3 bases, with 11 bases sitting between them. The CDR3 is 13 amino acids. This sequence was found in a woman aged 60-75 years in good health and CMV-seronegative. The sequencing input was PBMCs. V usage is TRBV5-1 and J usage is TRBJ2-1; the D is unclear. The CDR3 nucleotides read TGCGCCAGCCAATTACAAGACTACAATGAGCAGTTCTTC. Protein product: CASQLQDYNEQFF. Variable domain in full (rest from reference TRBV5-1 and TRBJ2-1): KAGVTQTPRYLIKTRGQQVTLSCSPISGHRSVSWYQQTPGQGLQFLFEYFSETQRNKGNFPGRFSGRQFSNSRSEMNVSTLELGDSALYLCASQLQDYNEQFFGPGTRLTVL.